This T cell receptor beta chain comes out of a study of T cells after yellow fever vaccination (dated by TCRdb to the late 2010s). Looking at the study overall: The SMART-Seq v4 Ultra Low Input RNA kit was used to prepare libraries from fractions with low cell numbers. The cohort comprised two healthy male donors, one aged 18 to 29 and one aged 30 to 40 years. Bulk PBMC replicates and cell subsets were isolated from blood drawn at multiple timepoints before and after both primary and secondary immunization. To follow T-cell clones before and after primary and booster YFV17D yellow fever vaccination, bulk TCR alpha and beta repertoires were sequenced over time. The full study reports these points: A small share of clonotypes occurred in both CD4 and CD8 compartments, likely arising from convergent recombination. Compared with the primary T-cell response, the secondary T-cell response was weaker but faster, peaking on day 5 rather than day 15. Computational filtering was required because FACS-sorted repertoires could contain abundant contaminating clonotypes from the bulk population. After the booster, most of the clones that had expanded following primary vaccination were detected again (roughly 97% of CD4 and around 88% of CD8), which suggests that memory was broadly maintained. The study included only a couple of donors, which limits how far the findings can be generalized.

Reading the label with the study, this specimen's treatment or condition is: live attenuated yellow fever vaccine strain. At each blood-draw timepoint, two biological replicates of bulk PBMCs were collected. A standard Ficoll-Paque protocol was used to isolate PBMCs from peripheral blood. RNA was extracted with TriZol from bulk PBMCs, CD4 and CD8 fractions, and dextramer-positive and dextramer-negative fractions. This clonotype was observed a few times. Its recognized antigen is unknown. The junction shows a germline mismatch at one end, possibly a read error. CDR1 and CDR2 (DFQATT, SNEGSKA) derive from the germline V gene (reference sequence). From the cysteine through the phenylalanine, the CDR3 covers 18 amino acids. The entry retains the CDR3 DNA only, 54 bases that are in frame from base 1. Synthesis of TCR cDNA relied on 5'RACE template switching, a step that introduced a universal primer site along with unique molecular identifiers. Priming of cDNA synthesis was performed from both the TCR alpha and TCR beta constant segments. Library amplification involved two PCR steps, and the second step added sample barcodes and sequencing adapters. Sequencing of the libraries was done on either Illumina HiSeq 2500 (2x100 bp) or NovaSeq (2x150 bp). The study's own analysis went as follows. Reads were demultiplexed and collapsed into UMI consensus sequences with MIGEC, and V(D)J alignment was performed with MiXCR. Vaccine-responding clonotypes were identified with edgeR using replicate PBMC samples, with FDR below 0.01 and a log2 fold change above 5 up to day 15 being required. Each bulk clonotype received a CD4 or CD8 identity based on whether the sequenced CD4 or CD8 repertoire contained that clonotype at higher abundance. TCRdb reanalyzed the raw reads on its own, using fastp at Q25 for trimming and MiXCR for clone calling, and kept in-frame beta chains. CDR3 protein duplicates are merged, each entry listing the most common genes and DNA. V and J calls and clone size were set by TCRdb, not the authors. For this sample there are around 610,000 distinct CDR3 sequences; roughly 13% appear just once. The ten largest account for roughly an eighth of the sample.

The rearranged chain carries TRBV20-1 and TRBJ2-3; 11 bases in the middle match TRBD2. The sample consisted of PBMCs, taken on the day of the yellow fever booster vaccination. The clonotype was recovered from a man younger than 45 who received the YFV17D yellow fever vaccine. The DNA is TGCAGTGCTAGAGATTGGTTGGTCACTAGCGGGAGCACAAATACGCAGTATTTT. Its amino acids are CSARDWLVTSGSTNTQYF.